These T cell receptor beta chains were read from a single sample in a study of blood T cell repertoires in COVID-19. Sequenced by immunoSEQ multiplex PCR; TCRdb stores in-frame clones only, minus some. The sample holds roughly 400,000 clones, over 75% seen once. The specimen sequenced was PBMCs or T cells enriched from blood (not recorded which). Receptor source: a woman aged 18-30 years who had been exposed to COVID-19. Both conserved end residues are trimmed from each CDR3.

V,CDR3
TRBV4-1,ASSQPTRTGLFDGYT
TRBV4-1,ASSQADFSYEQY
TRBV25-1,ASSDPLAGELF
TRBV27,ASSFEKGIRTGNTEAF
TRBV13,ASSAGTGDSHYGYT
TRBV28,ASSRRTGERKTQY
TRBV5-1,ASSRGQGVYEQY
TRBV6-5,ASSYSWLAGGNEQF
TRBV5-8,ASSLGPSGGNEQF
TRBV27,ASSNSGGAVGELF
TRBV18,ASSLLGQDYHEQY
TRBV5-5,ASSLRPGFTEAF
TRBV6-2/TRBV6-3,ASSPRTGVFYEQY
TRBV5-6,ASSLVSSYEQY
TRBV3-1/TRBV3-2,ASRQGLATGELF